This entry is about one TCR beta chain. A single record per CDR3 protein comes from TCRdb applying MiXCR to the RT-PCR reads. The sample contains some 540,000 distinct CDR3 sequences, under 30% of which appear only once. V dropped 3 bases and J dropped 2 bases, with 14 bases sitting between them. Germline V gene data show CDR1 as SNHLY and CDR2 as FYNNEI. The CDR3 loop spans 15 amino acids. These data are taken from a study of response to subunit inactivated influenza vaccine. This sample also belongs to another study, concerning T cells expressing NK-cell markers. That paper adds: 5'RACE template switching with UMIs generated TCR beta cDNA.

The chain couples TRBV2 to TRBJ2-7; tentatively, D is TRBD2 (6 bases). The sample here was CD4+ T cells sorted from PBMCs, taken less than 13 days after vaccination. The sequence came from a man aged 50 to 59 who received an inactivated influenza vaccine. CDR3 sequence: CASSERGTPTYEQYF. The CDR3 DNA follows: TGTGCCAGCAGTGAGCGGGGAACCCCCACCTACGAGCAGTACTTC.